This TCR beta chain was documented in a study of blood T cell repertoires in COVID-19. The CDR3 is 15 residues long. V dropped 1 base and J dropped 5 bases, with 12 bases sitting between them. Per germline, CDR1 LGHNA and CDR2 YSLEER. This clone occurred once. The assay was immunoSEQ multiplex PCR, and TCRdb's table has in-frame clones only and misses some. The profile shows about 230,000 clones, around 83% of them singletons. The source is a middle-aged man who had recovered from COVID-19. The rearrangement joins TRBV4-3 to TRBJ2-1, with D perhaps TRBD2 (6 bases). Sequencing was carried out using peripheral blood. The CDR3 is CASSQGSGQNNEQFF. In DNA, the CDR3 is TGCGCCAGCAGCCAAGGGAGCGGGCAAAACAATGAGCAGTTCTTC.